This TCR beta chain was identified in a study of blood T cell repertoires in COVID-19. The CDR3 totals 13 residues. Germline CDR1 SGHTA, CDR2 FQGTGA. V lost 5 bases to trimming and J lost 1 base, with 8 bases between them. Profiling relied on immunoSEQ multiplex PCR, and the TCRdb table lists in-frame clones only, not all of them. Counted here are some 150,000 clones, approximately 86% occurring once; the ten biggest clones make up about 3.5%. Sequenced: peripheral blood. This clonotype was obtained from a man aged 65 to 85 with acute or convalescent COVID-19. The chain joins TRBV7-3 to TRBJ1-2; D possibly corresponds to TRBD1 (5 bases). The CDR3, as DNA: TGTGCCAGCAGCCCGACAGTTAACTATGGCTACACCTTC. It codes for CASSPTVNYGYTF.